A single sample gave rise to the 25 T cell receptor beta chains below, sequenced in a study of PD-L1 blockade in urothelial cancer. Only in-frame clones appear in the TCRdb table, and some are missing; sequencing was by immunoSEQ multiplex PCR. This sample yields fewer than 25,000 clones, of which 70% to 90% are seen a single time; approximately 2.8% belongs to the top ten. The sequencing here drew on PBMCs, taken around atezolizumab (anti-PD-L1) treatment. The receptors shown here come from a man aged 50 or older with urothelial cancer.

The chain couples TRBV21-1 to TRBJ2-5; TRBD2 is the table's D call and was not checked against the DNA. TRBV21-1 is given as a pseudogene. The CDR3 runs to 18 residues. The CDR3 DNA follows: TGTGCCAGCAGCAAACTTGCGACTAGCGGGGGGGCACAAGAGACCCAGTACTTC. Amino acid sequence: CASSKLATSGGAQETQYF.

The genes are TRBV7-2 and TRBJ2-7; D perhaps matches TRBD2 (6 bases). This CDR3 spans 15 amino acids. V was trimmed by 1 base and J by 5 bases, leaving 15 bases between them. Germline values: CDR1 SGHTA, CDR2 FQGNSA. In DNA form, the CDR3 reads TGTGCCAGCAGCTTAGGCGGGACGTTTAGGAACGAGCAGTACTTC. It specifies CASSLGGTFRNEQYF. The full variable domain, in which reference TRBV7-2 and TRBJ2-7 provide the parts outside the CDR3, is GAGVSQSPSNKVTEKGKDVELRCDPISGHTALYWYRQSLGQGLEFLIYFQGNSAPDKSGLPSDRFSAERTGGSVSTLTIQRTQQEDSAVYLCASSLGGTFRNEQYFGPGTRLTVT.

The genes are TRBV7-9 and TRBJ1-4, with D uncertain. Trimming left V 5 bases short and J 8 bases short, with 12 bases between. The CDR3 runs to 13 residues. CDR1 SEHNR and CDR2 FQNEAQ come from the germline V gene (reference sequence). In DNA, the CDR3 is TGTGCCAGCAGCCACGACCAGCGAGAAAAACTGTTTTTT. Residues: CASSHDQREKLFF.

This clone has only a few counts. The chain has TRBV29-1 and TRBJ2-5, with 11 bases lining up with TRBD1. The CDR3 spans 13 residues. CDR1 and CDR2 (germline): SQVTM, ANQGSEA. Trimming took 4 bases from V and 13 from J; bases not matched to a gene: 11. The CDR3 here is CSVALGQGAPGYF. CDR3 sequence (DNA): TGCAGCGTTGCACTTGGACAGGGGGCTCCAGGGTACTTC.

V usage is TRBV27 and J usage is TRBJ1-5, with D uncertain. V was shortened by 5 bases and J by 5 bases, with 25 bases between the two germline ends. Germline values: CDR1 MNHEY, CDR2 SMNVEV (reference sequence). The CDR3 contains 18 residues. This chain's CDR3 is CASSPRRGIPELDQPQHF. CDR3 nucleotide sequence: TGTGCCAGCAGTCCGAGACGGGGTATCCCGGAGTTAGATCAGCCCCAGCATTTT.

This chain links TRBV14 with TRBJ2-7, with TRBD2 matching 7 bases. V was pared by 0 bases and J by 6 bases, with 8 bases of the junction left unmatched. CDR1 and CDR2 from the germline V gene are SGHDN and FVKESK. The CDR3 spans 15 residues. The CDR3 DNA sequence: TGTGCCAGCAGCCAAGATCCAGCGGGGAGAAGCGAGCAGTACTTC. Protein product: CASSQDPAGRSEQYF. Looking up the rest from reference TRBV14 and TRBJ2-7 gives the full variable domain: EAGVTQFPSHSVIEKGQTVTLRCDPISGHDNLYWYRRVMGKEIKFLLHFVKESKQDESGMPNNRFLAERTGGTYSTLKVQPAELEDSGVYFCASSQDPAGRSEQYFGPGTRLTVT.

The rearrangement joins TRBV10-3 to TRBJ2-5, with D maybe TRBD2 (7 bases). V was trimmed by 6 bases and J by 1 base, leaving 12 bases between them. Germline-derived CDR1 and CDR2 are ENHRY and SYGVKD. The CDR3 is 14 amino acids. The CDR3 region has the DNA TGTGCCATCAGGGGGGGGACAACCCAAGAGACCCAGTACTTC. It specifies CAIRGGTTQETQYF.

This clone was seen just once. This chain connects TRBV7-9 to TRBJ2-2; 13 positions match TRBD2. The CDR3 runs to 17 residues. The germline V gene has CDR1 SEHNR and CDR2 FQNEAQ (reference sequence). V shed 6 bases, J shed 0 bases, and the junction held 4 bases outside the gene matches. The CDR3 spells CASRHTSGRANTGELFF. The DNA for the CDR3 is TGTGCCAGCAGACATACTAGCGGGAGGGCGAACACCGGGGAGCTGTTTTTT.

The chain recombines TRBV28 with TRBJ2-6; possibly TRBD2 for D (5 bases). V shed 5 bases and J shed 1 base, with 24 bases lying between them. Germline CDR1 MDHEN, CDR2 SYDVKM. CDR3 length equals 20 residues. CDR3 coding DNA: TGTGCCAGCAGTCGCGTACTAGTTTGGGAGAAAATTTCTGGGGCCAACGTCCTGACTTTC. Protein: CASSRVLVWEKISGANVLTF. Combining the CDR3 with reference TRBV28 and TRBJ2-6 gives the whole variable domain DVKVTQSSRYLVKRTGEKVFLECVQDMDHENMFWYRQDPGLGLRLIYFSYDVKMKEKGDIPEGYSVSREKKERFSLILESASTNQTSMYLCASSRVLVWEKISGANVLTFGAGSRLTVL.

The V and J genes are TRBV6-5 and TRBJ2-3, with a tentative D call TRBD2 (5 bases). The CDR3 totals 12 residues. The V gene's germline CDR1 is MNHEY and CDR2 SVGAGI. V lost 4 bases and J lost 5, with 7 bases in between. CDR3 DNA sequence: TGTGCCAGCAGTTCCGGACTAGATACGCAGTATTTT. This sequence encodes CASSSGLDTQYF.

The J gene is TRBJ1-2, the V gene TRBV7-9, with 10 bases fitting TRBD1. The CDR3 consists of 16 residues. With 5 bases clipped from V and 1 base from J, the junction kept 7 bases outside the gene matches. The germline V gene has CDR1 SEHNR and CDR2 FQNEAQ (reference sequence). As DNA, the CDR3 is TGTGCCAGCAGCCCGGGGACAGGGGAGGATAACTATGGCTACACCTTC. Protein: CASSPGTGEDNYGYTF.

The chain employs TRBV9 and TRBJ2-2; TRBD2 might be the D (5 bases). This CDR3 has 19 residues. Germline V CDR1 and CDR2: SGDLS, YYNGEE. With 4 bases removed from V and 1 base from J, the gap between germline ends came to 23 bases. As DNA, the CDR3 is TGTGCCAGCAGCCCCCTAGGTAGCGTCGAGAGGGTGAACACCGGGGAGCTGTTTTTT. It encodes CASSPLGSVERVNTGELFF.

This rearrangement joins TRBV27 to TRBJ2-1; D is perhaps TRBD2 (6 bases). Germline assignment: CDR1 MNHEY and CDR2 SMNVEV (reference sequence). The CDR3 extends over 14 amino acids. Trimming stripped 3 bases from V and 10 bases from J, with 16 bases between. DNA of the CDR3: TGTGCCAGCAGTTTTATTTTCGCTCGGGGGGAGCAGTTCTTC. Translation gives CASSFIFARGEQFF.

CDR3 sequence (DNA): TGCGCCAGCAGCTTGACAGGTTCCTATGGCTACACCTTC. Amino acid sequence: CASSLTGSYGYTF. The genes are TRBV5-1 and TRBJ1-2; maybe TRBD1 (5 bases). This CDR3 comprises 13 residues. In germline, CDR1 is SGHRS, CDR2 YFSETQ. The V end was cut by 1 base, the J end by 4 bases, with 8 bases between.

Note on this clone: The germline gene is not matched at one end of the junction; a read error may be the cause. The chain is built from TRBV7-7 and TRBJ2-1, with a weak D call TRBD2 (5 bases). Germline CDR1 and CDR2: SSHAT and FNYEAQ (reference sequence). The CDR3 extends over 16 amino acids. Here the CDR3 reads CASSAQPGISYNEQFF. The CDR3 nucleotides read TGTGCTAGCAGCGCCCAACCCGGGATCTCCTACAATGAGCAGTTCTTC.

The rearrangement links TRBV7-9 to TRBJ2-1; 7 bases are shared with TRBD1. V gave up 1 base and J gave up 5 bases; unmatched junction bases: 8. This CDR3 spans 16 amino acids. The germline V gene has CDR1 SEHNR and CDR2 FQNEAQ (reference sequence). The CDR3 here is CASSLVSGTENNEQFF. The CDR3 region has the DNA TGTGCCAGCAGCTTAGTGTCCGGGACAGAAAACAATGAGCAGTTCTTC.

CDR3 coding DNA: TGTGCCTGGAACCTCAGGGGACAGAATCAGCCCCAGCATTTT. The encoded protein is CAWNLRGQNQPQHF. This rearrangement joins TRBV30 to TRBJ1-5; the match to TRBD1 covers 7 bases. This CDR3 comprises 14 residues. The junction had 7 bases not matched to a gene; V was cut back by 4 bases and J by 4 bases. From germline, CDR1 is GTSNPN and CDR2 SVGIG (reference sequence).

By share, this clone ranks as medium-sized. V and J are TRBV30 and TRBJ1-2; 8 bases map to TRBD1. The trim removed 7 bases at V and 7 bases at J, leaving 2 bases unmatched. The germline CDR1 and CDR2 sequences are GTSNPN and SVGIG (reference sequence). The CDR3 has 10 residues. CDR3 bases: TGTGCCTTCAGGGGGCTTGGCTACACCTTC. It yields the protein CAFRGLGYTF.

The chain recombines TRBV5-5 with TRBJ2-1, with D maybe TRBD1 (6 bases). This CDR3 has 14 residues. The V gene's germline CDR1 is SGHKS and CDR2 YYEKEE (reference sequence). Trimming stripped 4 bases from V and 2 bases from J, with 10 bases between. In nucleotides, the CDR3 is TGTGCCAGCAGCCCCCAGGGGACCTACAATGAGCAGTTCTTC. It is translated as CASSPQGTYNEQFF.

This chain uses TRBV27 with TRBJ2-7; TRBD1 agrees at 7 bases. The V segment lost 5 bases and the J segment 1 base; nucleotides outside the gene matches: 2. This CDR3 is 13 amino acids long. Germline CDR1 MNHEY, CDR2 SMNVEV (reference sequence). The DNA for the CDR3 is TGTGCCAGCAGTCTACAGGGGTCCTACGAGCAGTACTTC. Protein: CASSLQGSYEQYF.

This clone has more than one count but fewer than ten. The V call is TRBV18, the J call TRBJ2-7, with TRBD1 as a possible D gene (5 bases). This CDR3 is built from 11 residues. Trimming took off 8 bases at V and 3 bases at J, with 8 bases between the two ends. Germline V lookup: CDR1 KGHSH, CDR2 LQKENI. The CDR3 protein is CASGDSYEQYF. Written as DNA, the CDR3 is TGTGCCAGCGGAGACAGCTACGAGCAGTACTTC. Combining the CDR3 with reference TRBV18 and TRBJ2-7 gives the whole variable domain NAGVMQNPRHLVRRRGQEARLRCSPMKGHSHVYWYRQLPEEGLKFMVYLQKENIIDESGMPKERFSAEFPKEGPSILRIQQVVRGDSAAYFCASGDSYEQYFGPGTRLTVT.

The gene calls are TRBV15 and TRBJ2-3; 11 bases line up with TRBD2. CDR3 length: 17 residues. The germline CDR1 and CDR2 sequences are LNHNV and YYDKDF (reference sequence). V lost 0 bases and J lost 7; bases outside the gene matches: 9. As DNA, the CDR3 is TGTGCCACCAGCAGAGACAAACTAGCGGGAGTAGAAAATACGCAGTATTTT. Protein sequence: CATSRDKLAGVENTQYF. The complete variable domain, with remaining parts taken from reference TRBV15 and TRBJ2-3, reads DAMVIQNPRYQVTQFGKPVTLSCSQTLNHNVMYWYQQKSSQAPKLLFHYYDKDFNNEADTPDNFQSRRPNTSFCFLDIRSPGLGDTAMYLCATSRDKLAGVENTQYFGPGTRLTVL.

The CDR3 DNA follows: TGCGCCAGCAGCCAAGCGGGGACTAGCGGGAGAAGTCATGAGCAGTTCTTC. This gives the protein CASSQAGTSGRSHEQFF. The chain is built from TRBV4-1 and TRBJ2-1, with 14 nucleotides matching TRBD2. Germline lookup yields CDR1 MGHRA and CDR2 YSYEKL. V lost 1 base and J lost 8; bases outside the gene matches: 7. The CDR3 runs to 17 residues.

The chain combines TRBV10-3 with TRBJ2-7, with D perhaps matching TRBD1 (8 bases). The ends were cut back, 5 bases at V and 4 bases at J, with 15 bases in the middle. Germline V CDR1 and CDR2: ENHRY, SYGVKD. The CDR3 sequence is 14 residues long. The CDR3 loop reads CAISSTGGAYEQYF. The CDR3, as DNA: TGTGCCATCAGTTCTACAGGGGGGGCATACGAGCAGTACTTC.

V is TRBV30 and J is TRBJ2-7; D is uncertain. Germline assignment: CDR1 GTSNPN and CDR2 SVGIG (reference sequence). The ends were cut back, 0 bases at V and 3 bases at J, with 9 bases in the middle. The CDR3 covers 13 residues. This chain's CDR3 is CAWSVDKVYEQYF. CDR3 nucleotides: TGTGCCTGGAGTGTAGACAAGGTCTACGAGCAGTACTTC. The variable domain in full, completed from reference TRBV30 and TRBJ2-7, reads SQTIHQWPATLVQPVGSPLSLECTVEGTSNPNLYWYRQAAGRGLQLLFYSVGIGQISSEVPQNLSASRPQDRQFILSSKKLLLSDSGFYLCAWSVDKVYEQYFGPGTRLTVT.